The rows below give T cell receptor beta chains drawn from one sample of a study of blood T cells in healthy people across ages. One entry per CDR3 protein results from TCRdb running MiXCR on the 5' RACE reads. The sample lists over 1,500,000 distinct CDR3 sequences, less than 50% seen once, with roughly 2% in the top ten. Sequencing used blood. These receptor sequences come from a middle-aged woman in good health. The CDR3 runs from the conserved cysteine through the conserved F or W. D genes are given only for firm matches. Expanded clones are given a class, and other clones once, few, many or no size at all.

j_call v_call clone_size d_call cdr3_aa
TRBJ2-3 TRBV7-2 few NA CASSLWDGTDTQYF
TRBJ2-4 TRBV7-2 few NA CASSLGLNIQYF
TRBJ2-3 TRBV12-3/TRBV12-4 NA TRBD2 CASHGGTYSDTQYF
TRBJ2-3 TRBV10-2 NA NA CASGRVRSSTDTQYF
TRBJ2-5 TRBV6-2/TRBV6-3 NA NA CASSYKGRQETQYF
TRBJ1-4 TRBV28 NA NA CASSLRAQGLVGKLFF
TRBJ2-3 TRBV7-2 NA TRBD1 CASSLGGQEGHAQYF
TRBJ2-7 TRBV5-6 few NA CASSPTQYEQYF
TRBJ2-4 TRBV2 few TRBD1 CASSGQGVAKNIQYF
TRBJ2-5 TRBV5-1 NA NA CACSLTPPKTTQYF
TRBJ2-7 TRBV29-1 few TRBD2 CSVELAGTAYEQYF
TRBJ2-6 TRBV9 NA TRBD1 CASSATGGSGANVLTF
TRBJ2-5 TRBV9 NA TRBD1 CASSVTPGGTGVETQYF
TRBJ2-5 TRBV7-3 NA TRBD2 CASRPLAGVQETQYF
TRBJ2-5 TRBV6-2/TRBV6-3 NA TRBD2 CASSPGLALEETQYF
TRBJ2-3 TRBV7-9 NA TRBD1 CASSLEGAADTDTQYF
TRBJ2-3 TRBV5-5 few NA CASSFGPKTDTQYF
TRBJ1-2 TRBV7-2 NA NA CASSLSPFGDYGYTF
TRBJ1-1 TRBV28 NA NA CASSLGQQTVGLSTEAFF
NA TRBV5-1 few TRBD1 CASRGTGDAEQYF
TRBJ2-5 TRBV6-5 NA NA CASSYSRDNGPFKETQYF
TRBJ1-2 TRBV10-3 few NA CAISDPSRGFDYGYTF
TRBJ2-3 TRBV20-1 NA NA CSAHDRTFTDTQYF
TRBJ1-4 TRBV11-2 once TRBD1 CASSPRQGLGEKLFF
TRBJ1-2 TRBV6-1 NA TRBD1 CAGNRGLNYGYTF
TRBJ2-5 TRBV25-1 NA TRBD1 CANRKTGGEETQYF
TRBJ2-3 TRBV10-3 NA TRBD2 CAIRWTSSTDTQYF
NA TRBV12-3/TRBV12-4 NA TRBD1 CASSCAGGDEQYF
TRBJ2-5 TRBV5-1 NA NA CASSLISASETQYF
TRBJ2-1 TRBV27 NA NA CASSISSGNEQFF
TRBJ2-7 TRBV9 few TRBD2 CASSALGAGGVRSYEQYF
TRBJ1-5 TRBV20-1 few NA CSAQKGGSNQPQHF
TRBJ2-3 TRBV25-1 few NA CASKGGESTDTQYF